Following are 8 T cell receptor beta chains from one sample sequenced in a study of cytomegalovirus exposure and HLA in healthy donors listed by TCRdb under 2017. Library preparation used the immunoSEQ multiplex PCR assay. For the multiplex PCR, a mixture combining 60 forward primers for TCR Vbeta segments and 13 reverse primers for TCR Jbeta segments was used. TCRdb stores this immuneACCESS table with in-frame sequences only. Part of the clones is absent; in the studies checked, under half of the shortfall reflects unresolved V genes, and no reason is known for the rest. This sample comprises over 85,000 clones, roughly 85% of them detected only once. The top ten constitute 2% to 3% of the sample. The sequenced sample consisted of PBMCs. The receptors here all came from a man in his forties in good health and CMV-seronegative.

Only a few counts were recorded for this clone. The genes are TRBV4-3 and TRBJ2-7; weak D call: TRBD1 (5 bases). The CDR3 length is 15 residues. Germline V CDR1 and CDR2: LGHNA, YSLEER. The germline V and J ends were trimmed by 1 base and 3 bases, with 13 bases remaining between them. CDR3 sequence: CASSQADRPFYEQYF. CDR3 nucleotide sequence: TGCGCCAGCAGCCAAGCCGACAGACCCTTCTACGAGCAGTACTTC.

V gene TRBV10-3 combines with J gene TRBJ1-2, with D possibly matching TRBD1 (6 bases). This CDR3 comprises 12 residues. V was trimmed by 6 bases and J by 1 base, leaving 6 bases between them. The germline V gene encodes CDR1 ENHRY and CDR2 SYGVKD. The CDR3 here is CAIRDSNYGYTF. DNA of the CDR3: TGTGCCATCAGGGACAGTAACTATGGCTACACCTTC.

A remark on this clone: Sequence at one end of the junction differs from germline and may be a read error. The chain uses TRBV7-9 and TRBJ1-3, with D tentatively TRBD1 (6 bases). The germline CDR1 and CDR2 sequences are SEHNR and FQNEAQ (reference sequence). The CDR3 totals 13 residues. CDR3 residues: CASSQQGGYTIYF. The CDR3 DNA sequence: TGTGCCAGCAGCCAACAGGGTGGATACACCATATATTTT.

The rearrangement uses TRBV5-1 and TRBJ1-6; D is ambiguous. V lost 1 base, J lost 5 bases, and 13 bases lay in between. Germline V CDR1 and CDR2: SGHRS, YFSETQ. The CDR3 is made up of 16 amino acids. This CDR3 is CASSLSIGSDNSPLHF. Written as DNA, the CDR3 is TGCGCCAGCAGCTTGTCAATCGGGAGTGATAATTCACCCCTCCACTTT.

The chain couples TRBV7-8 to TRBJ2-5; D gene uncertain. V lost 1 base and J lost 5, with 8 bases in between. From germline, CDR1 is SGHVS and CDR2 FQNEAQ. The CDR3 loop spans 13 amino acids. The CDR3, as DNA: TGTGCCAGCAGCTTAGGGCAGAGGGAGACCCAGTACTTC. This translates into CASSLGQRETQYF.

This clone was seen just once. The rearrangement joins TRBV9 to TRBJ2-7; 7 nucleotides match TRBD1. J lost 2 bases, V lost 0 bases, and 2 bases had no gene match. The CDR3 covers 14 residues. In germline, CDR1 is SGDLS, CDR2 YYNGEE. CDR3 in DNA: TGTGCCAGCAGCGTAGGGGGACAGCCCTACGAGCAGTACTTC. It is translated as CASSVGGQPYEQYF.

J is TRBJ2-7 and V is TRBV7-8; D perhaps matches TRBD2 (7 bases). Trimming cost V 1 base and J 5 bases, with 18 bases left between them. CDR1 and CDR2 (germline): SGHVS, FQNEAQ. This CDR3 comprises 16 residues. CDR3 region: CASSLEIRGARDEQYF. The CDR3 DNA follows: TGTGCCAGCAGCTTAGAGATTCGGGGGGCTCGGGACGAGCAGTACTTC.

The rearrangement links TRBV6-6 to TRBJ1-2, with 10 bases that match TRBD1. The CDR3 consists of 15 residues. Unmatched junction bases numbered 4, after V lost 0 bases and J lost 6 bases. CDR1 is MNHNY and CDR2 is SVGAGI in the germline V gene (reference sequence). CDR3 nucleotide sequence: TGTGCCAGCAGTTACTCCCGACAGGGGGCTAATGGCTACACCTTC. Its protein is CASSYSRQGANGYTF.